This entry lists 23 T cell receptor beta chains sequenced from one sample in a study of T cell responses to AZD1222 COVID-19 vaccine. Data came from immunoSEQ multiplex PCR; TCRdb stores just in-frame clones and leaves some out. The profile shows around 58,000 clones, around 83% of them singletons. The sample in question was peripheral blood, obtained on day 0 of AZD1222 vaccination. These receptors were obtained from an adult in good health.

In this sample, this clone turned up a few times. The chain carries TRBV19 and TRBJ1-1; no clear D gene. The CDR3 consists of 13 residues. V was clipped by 5 bases and J by 1 base, with 8 bases between them. Germline CDR1 is LNHDA and CDR2 is SQIVND (reference sequence). CDR3 nucleotides: TGTGCCAGTAGTCTCCTCTGGAACACTGAAGCTTTCTTT. Translating it yields CASSLLWNTEAFF.

This chain uses TRBV19 with TRBJ2-3; 11 nucleotides line up with TRBD2. The CDR3 covers 14 residues. CDR1 and CDR2 from the germline V gene are LNHDA and SQIVND (reference sequence). The junction had 8 bases not matched to a gene; V was cut back by 10 bases and J by 5 bases. The CDR3 reads CATSSGRVGDTQYF. The CDR3 DNA follows: TGTGCCACCAGTAGCGGGAGGGTCGGAGATACGCAGTATTTT.

This chain joins TRBV6-5 and TRBJ1-2; 7 nucleotides agree with TRBD1. V lost 5 bases, J lost 4 bases, and 4 bases stayed unmatched. The CDR3 extends over 13 amino acids. Germline-derived CDR1 and CDR2 are MNHEY and SVGAGI. CDR3 coding DNA: TGTGCCAGCAGTCGGGGACAGTTCTATGGCTACACCTTC. It is translated as CASSRGQFYGYTF.

The chain is built from TRBV6-2 or TRBV6-3 and TRBJ2-1; no firm D call. Germline V gene lookup returns CDR1 MNHEY and CDR2 SVGEGT. This CDR3 spans 11 amino acids. With 2 bases removed from V and 15 bases from J, the gap between germline ends came to 11 bases. The CDR3 protein is CASSYGQVWFF. The CDR3 DNA reads TGTGCCAGCAGTTACGGTCAGGTTTGGTTCTTC.

V usage is TRBV19 and J usage is TRBJ1-3; D remains unclear. Germline CDR1 LNHDA, CDR2 SQIVND (reference sequence). The CDR3 covers 13 residues. V was trimmed by 3 bases and J by 6 bases, leaving 9 bases between them. CDR3 loop: CASSMSGANTIYF. The CDR3, as DNA: TGTGCCAGTAGTATGAGTGGTGCAAACACCATATATTTT.

This clone appeared a few times. This chain links TRBV3-1 (or the pseudogene TRBV3-2) with TRBJ1-2; D possibly corresponds to TRBD1 (5 bases). V was shortened by 4 bases and J by 3 bases, with 9 bases between the two germline ends. The CDR3 is made up of 13 amino acids. CDR1 is LGHDT, CDR2 YNNKEL, per germline (reference sequence). The CDR3 DNA reads as TGTGCCAGCAGCCCAGGGAATTACTATGGCTACACCTTC. Its translation is CASSPGNYYGYTF.

The chain employs TRBV6-5 and TRBJ1-2; D unclear. The germline V and J ends were trimmed by 0 bases and 8 bases, with 10 bases remaining between them. Looked up from germline, CDR1 is MNHEY and CDR2 is SVGAGI. The CDR3 is made up of 13 amino acids. The CDR3 region has the DNA TGTGCCAGCAGTTACTCGATGGCGCAGGGCTACACCTTC. Protein product: CASSYSMAQGYTF.

The V call is TRBV28, the J call TRBJ2-2; 8 nucleotides line up with TRBD1. Germline trimming cut 6 bases from V and 3 bases from J; bases unmatched to any gene: 9. The CDR3 covers 16 residues. Germline CDR1 MDHEN, CDR2 SYDVKM. Here the CDR3 reads CASSGQGASDTGELFF. The CDR3 DNA sequence: TGTGCCAGCAGCGGGCAGGGGGCATCGGACACCGGGGAGCTGTTTTTT.

The genes are TRBV2 and TRBJ1-2; 10 bases are shared with TRBD1. The CDR3 sequence is 14 residues long. The germline CDR1 and CDR2 sequences are SNHLY and FYNNEI. Unmatched junction bases numbered 2, after V lost 5 bases and J lost 2 bases. The CDR3 loop reads CASSRDRGNYGYTF. CDR3 DNA: TGTGCCAGCAGTCGGGACAGGGGAAACTATGGCTACACCTTC.

V is TRBV18 and J is TRBJ1-6, with unresolved D. The germline V gene encodes CDR1 KGHSH and CDR2 LQKENI. CDR3 length: 14 amino acids. Between the trimmed V and J ends, which lost 3 bases and 7 bases, there was a span of 10 bases. The CDR3 region is CASSPLRGNSPLHF. The DNA for the CDR3 is TGTGCCAGCTCACCGCTTAGAGGGAATTCACCCCTCCACTTT.

This clone showed up just once. The V gene is TRBV9, the J gene TRBJ2-7; TRBD2 aligns across 8 bases. The length of the CDR3 is 14 residues. Trimming removed 0 bases from V and 3 bases from J; junction bases left unmatched: 2. Per germline, CDR1 SGDLS and CDR2 YYNGEE. CDR3 in amino acids: CASSVGSGSYEQYF. The CDR3 DNA is TGTGCCAGCAGCGTAGGGAGCGGGAGCTACGAGCAGTACTTC.

The rearrangement uses TRBV7-8 and TRBJ1-5; D remains ambiguous. V lost 7 bases, J lost 3 bases, and 10 bases lay in between. CDR1 is SGHVS, CDR2 FQNEAQ, per germline. This CDR3 region has 13 residues. CDR3 nucleotides: TGTGCCAGCAACAAAGACTACAATCAGCCCCAGCATTTT. Translating it yields CASNKDYNQPQHF.

This clone showed up just once. The V gene is TRBV28, the J gene TRBJ1-2, with D possibly matching TRBD1 (5 bases). The germline CDR1 and CDR2 sequences are MDHEN and SYDVKM. The V end lost 1 base, the J end lost 2 bases, and 8 bases lay between the germline ends. This CDR3 is built from 14 residues. DNA of the CDR3: TGTGCCAGCAGTTTATACCCAGGGAACTATGGCTACACCTTC. Protein sequence: CASSLYPGNYGYTF.

The chain combines TRBV7-2 with TRBJ1-2, with 9 bases identical to TRBD1. The CDR3 sequence is 16 residues long. Germline-derived CDR1 and CDR2 are SGHTA and FQGNSA. With V trimmed by 1 base and J by 3 bases, 6 bases remained unmatched. The CDR3 DNA follows: TGTGCCAGCAGCTTAGTGGCGGGACAGGGTGACTATGGCTACACCTTC. Protein: CASSLVAGQGDYGYTF. Full variable domain (rest looked up from reference TRBV7-2 and TRBJ1-2): GAGVSQSPSNKVTEKGKDVELRCDPISGHTALYWYRQSLGQGLEFLIYFQGNSAPDKSGLPSDRFSAERTGGSVSTLTIQRTQQEDSAVYLCASSLVAGQGDYGYTFGSGTRLTVV.

Note on this clone: Germline is not matched at one junction end, which may reflect a read error. V is TRBV7-7 and J is TRBJ2-5; 8 positions match TRBD1. CDR1 SSHAT and CDR2 FNYEAQ come from the germline V gene (reference sequence). The CDR3 runs 16 residues. This chain's CDR3 is CASSSYPQGAGETQYF. The CDR3 coding sequence is TGTGCTAGCAGCTCATACCCCCAGGGGGCGGGAGAGACCCAGTACTTC.

The J gene is TRBJ2-7, the V gene TRBV5-6; D call uncertain. V was cut by 0 bases and J by 2 bases, with 9 bases left in between. The germline CDR1 and CDR2 sequences are SGHDT and YYEEEE. The CDR3 has 14 residues. In nucleotides, the CDR3 is TGTGCCAGCAGCTTGGCGGGCTTGGCCTACGAGCAGTACGTC. Protein sequence: CASSLAGLAYEQYV.

The chain uses TRBV10-3 and TRBJ2-5; the D is unclear. CDR3 length: 15 amino acids. V was clipped by 2 bases and J by 0 bases, with 10 bases between them. Germline V gene sequence: CDR1 ENHRY, CDR2 SYGVKD. The CDR3 nucleotides are TGTGCCATCAGTGAGCCAGACTGGTACCAAGAGACCCAGTACTTC. Translating it yields CAISEPDWYQETQYF.

The V gene is TRBV11-1, the J gene TRBJ1-1; D call uncertain. With 3 bases removed from V and 1 base from J, the gap between germline ends came to 9 bases. Germline V gene sequence: CDR1 SGHAT, CDR2 FQDESV (reference sequence). CDR3 length equals 14 residues. The CDR3 sequence is CASSFASRNTEAFF. For the CDR3, the DNA is TGTGCCAGCAGCTTTGCGTCGCGGAACACTGAAGCTTTCTTT.

This clone showed up just once. The V and J genes are TRBV7-6 and TRBJ1-5; D is unresolved. V was cut by 2 bases and J by 3 bases, with 11 bases left in between. The CDR3 length is 15 residues. In germline, CDR1 is SGHVS, CDR2 FNYEAQ. The CDR3 is CASSLTNSPNQPQHF. The CDR3 DNA reads TGTGCCAGCAGCTTAACAAACAGCCCCAATCAGCCCCAGCATTTT. Using reference TRBV7-6 and TRBJ1-5 for the parts outside the CDR3, the full variable domain is GAGVSQSPRYKVTKRGQDVALRCDPISGHVSLYWYRQALGQGPEFLTYFNYEAQQDKSGLPNDRFSAERPEGSISTLTIQRTEQRDSAMYRCASSLTNSPNQPQHFGDGTRLSIL.

This clone was counted only a few times. This chain links TRBV28 with TRBJ1-1, with TRBD1 matching 11 bases. The CDR3 sequence is 16 residues long. The germline V gene has CDR1 MDHEN and CDR2 SYDVKM. Trimming removed 8 bases from V and 6 bases from J; junction bases left unmatched: 14. The CDR3 reads CASVSGQGAWGAEAFF. CDR3 nucleotides: TGTGCCAGCGTAAGTGGACAGGGGGCCTGGGGTGCTGAAGCTTTCTTT.

The chain employs TRBV5-6 and TRBJ1-4; 8 bases are a match to TRBD1. Germline V gives CDR1 SGHDT, CDR2 YYEEEE. V shed 0 bases, J shed 5 bases, and the junction held 0 bases outside the gene matches. The CDR3 extends over 14 amino acids. The CDR3 nucleotides are TGTGCCAGCAGCTTGGGGACAGGGAATGAAAAACTGTTTTTT. It yields the protein CASSLGTGNEKLFF.

This clone was counted only a few times. V gene TRBV9 combines with J gene TRBJ1-3; tentative D call: TRBD1 (5 bases). Trimming shortened V by 2 bases and J by 0 bases, and 9 bases separated the two germline ends. This CDR3 region has 15 residues. Per germline, CDR1 SGDLS and CDR2 YYNGEE. The CDR3 DNA sequence: TGTGCCAGCAGCGTGGACACCCTCTCTGGAAACACCATATATTTT. Its protein product is CASSVDTLSGNTIYF.

The chain recombines TRBV6-5 with TRBJ1-2, with 7 bases matching TRBD1. J lost 9 bases, V lost 5 bases, and 12 bases had no gene match. Germline V gene lookup returns CDR1 MNHEY and CDR2 SVGAGI. The CDR3 totals 14 residues. The CDR3 nucleotides read TGTGCCAGCAGTCTGGTAAGGGGGCCCTACAGCTACACCTTC. This sequence encodes CASSLVRGPYSYTF.